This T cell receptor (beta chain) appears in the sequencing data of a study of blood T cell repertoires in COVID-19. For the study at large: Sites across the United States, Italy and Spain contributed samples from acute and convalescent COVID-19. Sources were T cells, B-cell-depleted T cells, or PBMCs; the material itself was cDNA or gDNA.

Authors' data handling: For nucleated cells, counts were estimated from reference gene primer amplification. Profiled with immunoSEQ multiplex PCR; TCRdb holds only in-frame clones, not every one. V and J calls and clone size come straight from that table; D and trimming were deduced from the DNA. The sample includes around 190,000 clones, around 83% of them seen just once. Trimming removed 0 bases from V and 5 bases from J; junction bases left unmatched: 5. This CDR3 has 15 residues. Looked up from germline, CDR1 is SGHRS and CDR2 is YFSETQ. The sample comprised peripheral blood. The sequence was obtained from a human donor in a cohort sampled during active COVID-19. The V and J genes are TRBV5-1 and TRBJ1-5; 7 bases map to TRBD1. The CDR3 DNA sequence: TGCGCCAGCAGCTTGGCAGGGGACAGTCATCAGCCCCAGCATTTT. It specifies CASSLAGDSHQPQHF.